What follows are 10 T cell receptor beta chains derived from one specimen sequenced in a study of CD8 T cells in ankylosing spondylitis. From the 5' RACE reads, TCRdb called clonotypes with MiXCR, one entry per CDR3 protein. Among roughly 190,000 distinct CDR3 sequences listed, roughly 13% were seen once. The sequencing input was blood, either unsorted or a sorted T cell fraction (not recorded which). These receptors originate from a male donor with ankylosing spondylitis or in good health (not recorded which).

In this sample, this clonotype turned up a few times. This chain uses TRBV24-1 with TRBJ2-3, with a tentative D call TRBD1 (6 bases). The CDR3 runs 13 residues. V lost 4 bases to trimming and J lost 5 bases, with 9 bases between them. CDR1 is KGHDR, CDR2 SFDVKD, per germline. DNA for the CDR3: TGTGCCACCAGTGAGCCACAGGGAGATACGCAGTATTTT. Translating gives CATSEPQGDTQYF.

The chain recombines TRBV11-1 with TRBJ1-5; weak D call: TRBD1 (6 bases). The CDR3 consists of 18 residues. Trimming removed 0 bases at V and 6 bases at J, with 21 bases between. CDR1 is SGHAT, CDR2 FQDESV, per germline (reference sequence). The DNA of the CDR3 is TGTGCCAGCAGCTTAGCGGACCCGGGCAGGGGAATGGTTCAGCCCCAGCATTTT. Its protein product is CASSLADPGRGMVQPQHF.

Only a few counts were recorded for this clonotype. The chain's CDR3 is CASIPPETGTSLGTGANVLTF. CDR3 coding DNA: TGCGCCAGCATCCCACCCGAAACCGGGACATCCTTAGGGACTGGGGCCAACGTCCTGACTTTC. The chain carries TRBV5-1 and TRBJ2-6; perhaps TRBD1 as D (6 bases). The CDR3 is made up of 21 amino acids. Germline V gene sequence: CDR1 SGHRS, CDR2 YFSETQ. V lost 6 bases to trimming and J lost 2 bases, with 30 bases between them.

This clonotype was seen many times. This chain uses TRBV24-1 with TRBJ2-2, with D tentatively TRBD2 (5 bases). Trimming stripped 3 bases from V and 1 base from J, with 5 bases between. Germline V gene lookup returns CDR1 KGHDR and CDR2 SFDVKD. CDR3 length: 14 residues. CDR3 DNA: TGTGCCACCAGTGATGGACTGAACACCGGGGAGCTGTTTTTT. The encoded protein is CATSDGLNTGELFF.

This clonotype was seen only a few times. J is TRBJ2-1 and V is TRBV27; 7 bases match TRBD2. V was clipped by 5 bases and J by 5 bases; unmatched bases: 9. CDR1 and CDR2 from the germline V gene are MNHEY and SMNVEV (reference sequence). The CDR3 consists of 15 residues. Written as DNA, the CDR3 is TGTGCCAGCAGTCAAACCGGGACTACAAACAATGAGCAGTTCTTC. Translated, it gives CASSQTGTTNNEQFF.

The chain couples TRBV6-1 to TRBJ1-1; D is perhaps TRBD1 (5 bases). Germline assignment: CDR1 MNHNS and CDR2 SASEGT. The CDR3 loop spans 14 amino acids. Trimming stripped 4 bases from V and 6 bases from J, with 15 bases between. The CDR3 protein is CASSGSLGTAEAFF. DNA of the CDR3: TGTGCCAGCAGTGGAAGCCTCGGGACGGCTGAAGCTTTCTTT.

This clonotype turned up a few times. This rearrangement joins TRBV1 to TRBJ2-7; the table's D call, TRBD2, was not checked against the DNA. TRBV1 is labeled a pseudogene. This CDR3 region has 16 residues. In DNA, the CDR3 is TGCACCAGCAGCCAAAGTCCAGCGGGAGGGCCGTACGAGCAGTACTTC. It yields the protein CTSSQSPAGGPYEQYF.

The V call is TRBV12-3 or TRBV12-4, the J call TRBJ2-5, with 8 positions matching TRBD2. The CDR3 has 14 residues. The V and J ends lost 6 bases and 9 bases, in that order; junction bases with no gene match: 12. The CDR3 coding sequence is TGTGCCAGCAGCGGGGGGGGGCTAGCTGGGGCCCAGTACTTC. This encodes CASSGGGLAGAQYF.

The chain recombines TRBV6-1 with TRBJ1-2; D is uncertain. Deletions cut 1 base from V and 5 bases from J, with 8 bases between. The CDR3 is made up of 13 amino acids. CDR1 is MNHNS and CDR2 is SASEGT in the germline V gene. The CDR3 here is CASSEGWSYGYTF. The CDR3 nucleotides are TGTGCCAGCAGTGAAGGATGGAGTTATGGCTACACCTTC.

This clonotype was found a few times. CDR3 loop: CASLEGSGPDTQYF. In nucleotides, the CDR3 is TGTGCCAGCTTGGAGGGGTCGGGGCCAGATACGCAGTATTTT. V and J are TRBV7-2 and TRBJ2-3; perhaps TRBD2 as D (6 bases). The CDR3 runs to 14 residues. Germline CDR1 reads SGHTA; CDR2 reads FQGNSA. Deletions cut 8 bases from V and 4 bases from J, with 16 bases between.